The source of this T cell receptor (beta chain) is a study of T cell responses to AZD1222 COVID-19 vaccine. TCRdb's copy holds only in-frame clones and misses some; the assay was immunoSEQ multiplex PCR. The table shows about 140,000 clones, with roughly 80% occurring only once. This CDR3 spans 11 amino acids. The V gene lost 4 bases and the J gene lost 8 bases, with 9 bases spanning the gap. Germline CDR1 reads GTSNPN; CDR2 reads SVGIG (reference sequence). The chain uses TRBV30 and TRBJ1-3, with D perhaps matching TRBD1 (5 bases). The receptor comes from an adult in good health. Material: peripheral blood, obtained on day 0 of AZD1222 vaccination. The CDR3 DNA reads TGTGCCTGGAAGATGGGGGACACCATATATTTT. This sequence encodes CAWKMGDTIYF. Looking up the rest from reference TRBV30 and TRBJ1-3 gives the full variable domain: SQTIHQWPATLVQPVGSPLSLECTVEGTSNPNLYWYRQAAGRGLQLLFYSVGIGQISSEVPQNLSASRPQDRQFILSSKKLLLSDSGFYLCAWKMGDTIYFGEGSWLTVV.